The 2 T cell receptor beta chains below all came from one sample that was sequenced in a study of Ad26.COV2.S vaccination and SARS-CoV-2 variants. Sequencing was performed with immunoSEQ multiplex PCR; in TCRdb, only in-frame clones are kept and a portion is missing. There are hundreds of thousands of clones in the sample; around 90% occur only once, and approximately 1.5% lies in the top ten. Treatment meaning: around 19 received Ad26.COV2.S at low or high dose, single or two shots; 5 received placebo; per-sample allocation not given. Specimens were obtained on day 63 following the first vaccine or placebo injection. The specimen was peripheral blood, collected in a trial of Ad26.COV2.S vaccine versus placebo. These receptors all stem from a person aged 18-60 years who received the Ad26.COV2.S COVID-19 vaccine or a placebo.

The chain uses TRBV11-3 and TRBJ1-1, with unresolved D. CDR1 SGHNT and CDR2 YENEEA come from the germline V gene. V was shortened by 5 bases and J by 11 bases, with 18 bases between the two germline ends. The CDR3 runs 13 residues. The CDR3 sequence: CASSPSGELGAFF. CDR3 nucleotide sequence: TGTGCCAGCAGCCCGTCGGGCGAATTGGGCGCTTTCTTT.

The chain recombines TRBV7-2 with TRBJ2-7, with 8 bases identical to TRBD1. This CDR3 is built from 14 residues. After removal of 2 bases from V and 3 bases from J, the junction contained 3 bases not matched to a gene. Germline CDR1 is SGHTA and CDR2 is FQGNSA. In nucleotides, the CDR3 is TGTGCCAGCAGCTTACCGGGACAGGTCTACGAGCAGTACTTC. Protein: CASSLPGQVYEQYF. Drawing the rest from reference TRBV7-2 and TRBJ2-7, the complete variable domain is GAGVSQSPSNKVTEKGKDVELRCDPISGHTALYWYRQSLGQGLEFLIYFQGNSAPDKSGLPSDRFSAERTGGSVSTLTIQRTQQEDSAVYLCASSLPGQVYEQYFGPGTRLTVT.